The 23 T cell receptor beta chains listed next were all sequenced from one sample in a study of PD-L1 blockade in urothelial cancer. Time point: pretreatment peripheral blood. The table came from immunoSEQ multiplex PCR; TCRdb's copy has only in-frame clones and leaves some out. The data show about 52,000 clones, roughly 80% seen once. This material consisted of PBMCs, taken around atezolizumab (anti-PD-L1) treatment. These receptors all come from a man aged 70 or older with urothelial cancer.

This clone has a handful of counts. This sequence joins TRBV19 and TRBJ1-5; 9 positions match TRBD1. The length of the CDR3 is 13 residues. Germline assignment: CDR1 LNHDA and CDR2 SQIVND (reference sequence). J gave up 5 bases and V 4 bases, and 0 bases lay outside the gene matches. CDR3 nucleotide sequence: TGTGCCAGTAGTAGACAGGGGGATCAGCCCCAGCATTTT. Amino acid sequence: CASSRQGDQPQHF.

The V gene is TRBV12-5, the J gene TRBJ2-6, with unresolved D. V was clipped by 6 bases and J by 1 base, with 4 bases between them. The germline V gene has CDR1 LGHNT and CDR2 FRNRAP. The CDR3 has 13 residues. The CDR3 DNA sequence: TGTGCTAGTGGGGAGTCTGGGGCCAACGTCCTGACTTTC. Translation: CASGESGANVLTF.

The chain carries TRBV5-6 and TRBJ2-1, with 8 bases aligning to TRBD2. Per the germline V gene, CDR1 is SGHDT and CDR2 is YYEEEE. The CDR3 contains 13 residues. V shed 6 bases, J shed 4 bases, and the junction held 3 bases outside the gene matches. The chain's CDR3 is CASTSSGYNEQFF. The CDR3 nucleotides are TGTGCCAGCACCTCTAGCGGGTACAATGAGCAGTTCTTC.

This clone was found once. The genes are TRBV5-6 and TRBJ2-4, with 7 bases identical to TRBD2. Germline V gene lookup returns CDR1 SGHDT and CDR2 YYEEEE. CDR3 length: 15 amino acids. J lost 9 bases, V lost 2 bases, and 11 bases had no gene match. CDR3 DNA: TGTGCCAGCAGCTTCATCGGGGGGAAGGGTGGCATTCAGTACTTC. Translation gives CASSFIGGKGGIQYF.

CDR3 sequence: CASSLSGTGPHSNQPQHF. Here the CDR3 DNA reads TGTGCCAGCAGCCTTTCCGGGACAGGGCCCCATAGCAATCAGCCCCAGCATTTT. The chain uses TRBV7-4 and TRBJ1-5, with TRBD1 matching 9 bases. In germline, CDR1 is SGHVT, CDR2 SQSDAQ. Losses at the gene ends were 5 bases for V and 0 bases for J; bases not matched to a gene: 11. CDR3 length: 18 amino acids.

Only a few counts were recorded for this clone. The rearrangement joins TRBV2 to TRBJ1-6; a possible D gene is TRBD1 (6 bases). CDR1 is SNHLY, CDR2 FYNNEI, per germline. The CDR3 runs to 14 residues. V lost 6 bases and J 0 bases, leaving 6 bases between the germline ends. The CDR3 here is CASRDSSYNSPLHF. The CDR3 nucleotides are TGTGCCAGCAGGGACAGCTCCTATAATTCACCCCTCCACTTT.

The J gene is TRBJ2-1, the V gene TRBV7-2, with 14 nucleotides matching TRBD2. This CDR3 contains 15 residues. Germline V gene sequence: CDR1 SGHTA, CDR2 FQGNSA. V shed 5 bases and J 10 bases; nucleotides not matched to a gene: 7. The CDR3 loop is CASSLGTSGRREQFF. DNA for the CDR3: TGTGCCAGCAGCCTCGGGACTAGCGGGAGAAGGGAGCAGTTCTTC.

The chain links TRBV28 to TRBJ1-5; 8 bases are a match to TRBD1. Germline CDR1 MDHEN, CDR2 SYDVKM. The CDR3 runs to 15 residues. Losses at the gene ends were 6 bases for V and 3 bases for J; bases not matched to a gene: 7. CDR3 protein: CASSLMDRANQPQHF. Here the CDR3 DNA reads TGTGCCAGCAGCTTAATGGACAGGGCCAATCAGCCCCAGCATTTT.

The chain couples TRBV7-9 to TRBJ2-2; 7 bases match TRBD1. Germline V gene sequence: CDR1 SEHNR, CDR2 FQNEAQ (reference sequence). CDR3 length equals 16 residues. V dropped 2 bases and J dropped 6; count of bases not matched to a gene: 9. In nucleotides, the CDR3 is TGTGCCAGCAGCTTATCCAGGGGGTATTTCGCCGGGGAGCTGTTTTTT. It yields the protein CASSLSRGYFAGELFF.

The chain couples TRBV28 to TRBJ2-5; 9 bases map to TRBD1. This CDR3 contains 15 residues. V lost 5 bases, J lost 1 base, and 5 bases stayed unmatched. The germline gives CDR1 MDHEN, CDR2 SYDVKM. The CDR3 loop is CASSATTGGQETQYF. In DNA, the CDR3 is TGTGCCAGCAGTGCGACGACAGGGGGCCAAGAGACCCAGTACTTC.

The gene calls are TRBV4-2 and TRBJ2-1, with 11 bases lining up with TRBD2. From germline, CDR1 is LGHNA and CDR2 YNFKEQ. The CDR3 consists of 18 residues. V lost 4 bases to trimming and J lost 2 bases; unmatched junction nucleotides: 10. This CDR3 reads CASSPSRLAGGTYNEQFF. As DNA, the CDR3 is TGTGCCAGCAGCCCAAGCCGGCTAGCGGGGGGAACCTACAATGAGCAGTTCTTC.

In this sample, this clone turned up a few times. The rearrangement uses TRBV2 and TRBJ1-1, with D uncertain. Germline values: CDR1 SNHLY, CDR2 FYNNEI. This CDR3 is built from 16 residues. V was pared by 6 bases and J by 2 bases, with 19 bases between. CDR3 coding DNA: TGTGCCAGCAGGACTTCGGGGTTTGTAGGAAACACTGAAGCTTTCTTT. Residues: CASRTSGFVGNTEAFF.

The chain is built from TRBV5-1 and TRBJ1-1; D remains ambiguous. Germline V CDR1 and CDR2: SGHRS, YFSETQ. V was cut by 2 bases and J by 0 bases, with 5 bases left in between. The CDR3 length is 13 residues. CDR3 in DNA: TGCGCCAGCAGCTTAGAGATGAACACTGAAGCTTTCTTT. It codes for CASSLEMNTEAFF.

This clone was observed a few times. CDR3 residues: CASRLTGATNEKLFF. The CDR3, as DNA: TGTGCCAGCAGACTTACAGGGGCAACTAATGAAAAACTGTTTTTT. The rearrangement joins TRBV28 to TRBJ1-4; 7 positions match TRBD1. The V gene end was trimmed by 6 bases and the J gene end by 0 bases; junction bases not matched to a gene: 4. Per germline, CDR1 MDHEN and CDR2 SYDVKM. This CDR3 spans 15 amino acids. The variable domain in full, with the rest retrieved from reference TRBV28 and TRBJ1-4, is DVKVTQSSRYLVKRTGEKVFLECVQDMDHENMFWYRQDPGLGLRLIYFSYDVKMKEKGDIPEGYSVSREKKERFSLILESASTNQTSMYLCASRLTGATNEKLFFGSGTQLSVL.

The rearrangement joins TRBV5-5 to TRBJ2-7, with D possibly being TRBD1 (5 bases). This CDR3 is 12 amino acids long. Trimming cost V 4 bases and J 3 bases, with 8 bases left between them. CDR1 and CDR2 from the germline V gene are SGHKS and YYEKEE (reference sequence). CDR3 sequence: CASSPGFYEQYF. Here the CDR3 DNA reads TGTGCCAGCAGCCCAGGGTTCTACGAGCAGTACTTC. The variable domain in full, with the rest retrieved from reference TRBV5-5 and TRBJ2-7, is DAGVTQSPTHLIKTRGQQVTLRCSPISGHKSVSWYQQVLGQGPQFIFQYYEKEERGRGNFPDRFSARQFPNYSSELNVNALLLGDSALYLCASSPGFYEQYFGPGTRLTVT.

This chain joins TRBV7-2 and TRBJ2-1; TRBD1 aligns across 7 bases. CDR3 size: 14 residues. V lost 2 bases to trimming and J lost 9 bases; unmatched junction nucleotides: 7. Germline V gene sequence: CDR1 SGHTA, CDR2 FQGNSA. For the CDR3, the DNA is TGTGCCAGCAGCTTAAGGGGGCGAAGTATTGAGCAGTTCTTC. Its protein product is CASSLRGRSIEQFF.

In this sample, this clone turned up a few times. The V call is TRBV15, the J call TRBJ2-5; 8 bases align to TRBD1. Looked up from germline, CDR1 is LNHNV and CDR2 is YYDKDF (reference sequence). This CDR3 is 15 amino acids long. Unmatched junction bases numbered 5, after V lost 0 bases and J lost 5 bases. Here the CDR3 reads CATSRDQGARETQYF. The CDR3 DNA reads TGTGCCACCAGCAGAGATCAGGGGGCGAGGGAGACCCAGTACTTC.

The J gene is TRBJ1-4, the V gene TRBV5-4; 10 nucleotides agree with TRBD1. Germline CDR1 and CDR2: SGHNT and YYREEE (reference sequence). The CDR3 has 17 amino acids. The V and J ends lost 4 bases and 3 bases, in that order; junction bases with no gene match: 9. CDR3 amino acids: CASSRPGTGDANEKLFF. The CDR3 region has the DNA TGTGCCAGCAGCCGTCCCGGGACAGGGGATGCTAATGAAAAACTGTTTTTT.

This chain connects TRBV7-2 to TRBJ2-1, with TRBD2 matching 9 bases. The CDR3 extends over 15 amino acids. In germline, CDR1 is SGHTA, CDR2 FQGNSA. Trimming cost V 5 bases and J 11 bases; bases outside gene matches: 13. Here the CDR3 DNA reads TGTGCCAGCAGCGCTAGCGGGACGCTAAAGTTTCAGCAGTTCTTC. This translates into CASSASGTLKFQQFF.

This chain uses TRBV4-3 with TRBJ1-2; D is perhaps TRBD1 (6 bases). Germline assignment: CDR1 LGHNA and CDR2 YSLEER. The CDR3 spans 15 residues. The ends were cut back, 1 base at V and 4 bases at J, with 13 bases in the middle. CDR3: CASSQGPPGAYGYTF. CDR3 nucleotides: TGCGCCAGCAGCCAAGGTCCGCCAGGGGCCTATGGCTACACCTTC.

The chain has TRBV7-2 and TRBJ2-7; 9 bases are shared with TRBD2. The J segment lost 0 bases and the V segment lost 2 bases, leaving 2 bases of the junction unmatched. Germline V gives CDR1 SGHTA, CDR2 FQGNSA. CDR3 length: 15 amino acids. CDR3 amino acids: CASSLSSGNSYEQYF. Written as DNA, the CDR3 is TGTGCCAGCAGCTTATCTAGCGGGAACTCCTACGAGCAGTACTTC. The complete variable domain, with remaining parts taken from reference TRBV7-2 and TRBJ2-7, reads GAGVSQSPSNKVTEKGKDVELRCDPISGHTALYWYRQSLGQGLEFLIYFQGNSAPDKSGLPSDRFSAERTGGSVSTLTIQRTQQEDSAVYLCASSLSSGNSYEQYFGPGTRLTVT.

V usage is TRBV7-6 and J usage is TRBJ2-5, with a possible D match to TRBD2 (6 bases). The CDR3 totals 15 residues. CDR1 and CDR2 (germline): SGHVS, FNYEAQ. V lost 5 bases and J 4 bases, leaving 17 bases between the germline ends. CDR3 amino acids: CASSQGGLALETQYF. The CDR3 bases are TGTGCCAGCAGCCAAGGAGGGCTAGCGCTAGAGACCCAGTACTTC.

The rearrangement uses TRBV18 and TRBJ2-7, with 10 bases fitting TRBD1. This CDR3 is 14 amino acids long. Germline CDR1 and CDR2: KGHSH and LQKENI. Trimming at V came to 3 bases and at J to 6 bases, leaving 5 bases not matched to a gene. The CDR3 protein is CASSPGQGFLEQYF. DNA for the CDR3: TGTGCCAGCTCACCGGGACAGGGGTTCCTCGAGCAGTACTTC.